This TCR beta chain was sequenced in a study of T-cell reconstitution after alpha-beta-depleted transplantation in children. Overall study findings and caveats: A year post-transplant, T-cell counts and diversity derived mostly from newly produced T cells. At day 60, the high TCRbeta diversity found in some patients originated from recipient T cells and thymic progenitors that had survived. Approximately two months post-transplant, alpha-beta T cells reportedly originated from several hundred expanded graft clones.

Unique molecular identifiers were incorporated when the TCRbeta library was constructed. MiXCR, applied by TCRdb to the PCR reads, yields one record per CDR3 protein. Here the sample spans more than 15,000 distinct CDR3 sequences, around 12% being singletons. Many counts were recorded for this clonotype. Its specificity is unknown. Trimming stripped 1 base from V and 4 bases from J, with 6 bases between. The length of the CDR3 is 12 residues. CDR1 is SGHRS, CDR2 YFSETQ, per germline. The V call is TRBV5-1, the J call TRBJ2-7, with D uncertain. Sequenced here: PBMCs, mostly from graft donor cells, sampled 180 days after TCRalphabeta/CD19-depleted stem cell transplant. This clonotype was sampled from a boy under two years old who had a stem cell transplant for Wiskott-Aldrich syndrome, so the T cells may come from the graft donor. The CDR3 DNA reads TGCGCCAGCAGCTTGCGGCCTTACGAGCAGTACTTC. It encodes CASSLRPYEQYF. Filled out from reference TRBV5-1 and TRBJ2-7, the complete variable domain reads KAGVTQTPRYLIKTRGQQVTLSCSPISGHRSVSWYQQTPGQGLQFLFEYFSETQRNKGNFPGRFSGRQFSNSRSEMNVSTLELGDSALYLCASSLRPYEQYFGPGTRLTVT.